This T cell receptor (beta chain) was obtained from a study of cytomegalovirus exposure and HLA in healthy donors. Study-level results: Cytomegalovirus-associated status was assigned to fewer than 200 TCR beta chains. A later analysis found common viral pathogens apparently linked to several of the most significant clusters. The sole available immune exposure information was CMV serostatus.

60 Vbeta and 13 Jbeta primers were used in PCR. Libraries were prepared by immunoSEQ multiplex PCR; TCRdb keeps only in-frame clonotypes and omits some of them. Here the sample spans about 70,000 clones, 86% being singletons. Germline V lookup: CDR1 MNHNS, CDR2 SASEGT. Losses at the gene ends were 2 bases for V and 4 bases for J; bases not matched to a gene: 7. CDR3 length: 15 residues. This clone was detected once. The antigen remains unidentified. The chain employs TRBV6-1 and TRBJ1-1; 7 positions agree with TRBD1. Sample: PBMCs. The clonotype originates from a woman in her 30s in good health and CMV-seronegative. The CDR3 DNA sequence: TGTGCCAGCAGTGAATACCAGGGGGGAGGCACTGAAGCTTTCTTT. It translates to CASSEYQGGGTEAFF.